This entry describes one TCR beta chain. Amplification used 60 Vbeta primers and 13 Jbeta primers. Using immunoSEQ multiplex PCR, the repertoire was profiled, and TCRdb retains in-frame clones only, with some absent. This sample contains 74,000 or so clones. Looked up from germline, CDR1 is MDHEN and CDR2 is SYDVKM. After removal of 5 bases from V and 3 bases from J, the junction contained 9 bases not matched to a gene. The CDR3 runs 15 residues. The entry originates in a study of cytomegalovirus exposure and HLA in healthy donors. This receptor was obtained from a woman aged 55 to 70 in good health and CMV-seronegative. This chain joins TRBV28 and TRBJ2-5; 7 nucleotides align to TRBD1. Sample: PBMCs. The CDR3 protein is CASSGMDRFEETQYF. The CDR3 DNA is TGTGCCAGCAGTGGGATGGACAGGTTCGAAGAGACCCAGTACTTC.